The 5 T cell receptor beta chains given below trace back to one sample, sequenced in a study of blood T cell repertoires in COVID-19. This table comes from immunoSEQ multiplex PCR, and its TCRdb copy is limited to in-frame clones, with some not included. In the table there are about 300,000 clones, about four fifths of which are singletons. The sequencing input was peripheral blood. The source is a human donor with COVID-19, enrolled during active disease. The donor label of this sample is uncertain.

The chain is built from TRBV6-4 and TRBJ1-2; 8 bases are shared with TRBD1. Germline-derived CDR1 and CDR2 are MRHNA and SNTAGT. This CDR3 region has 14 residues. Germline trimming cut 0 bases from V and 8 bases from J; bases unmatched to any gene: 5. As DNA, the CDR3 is TGTGCCAGCAGTGACTCCGACAGGGGTGGAGGCTACACCTTC. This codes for CASSDSDRGGGYTF.

The CDR3 is CASSPSAGNNEQFF. DNA for the CDR3: TGTGCCAGCAGCCCATCGGCAGGGAACAATGAGCAGTTCTTC. The V and J genes are TRBV7-2 and TRBJ2-1; perhaps TRBD1 as D (5 bases). The V and J ends lost 5 bases and 5 bases respectively, with 13 bases between them. CDR3 length: 14 amino acids. CDR1 and CDR2 (germline): SGHTA, FQGNSA.

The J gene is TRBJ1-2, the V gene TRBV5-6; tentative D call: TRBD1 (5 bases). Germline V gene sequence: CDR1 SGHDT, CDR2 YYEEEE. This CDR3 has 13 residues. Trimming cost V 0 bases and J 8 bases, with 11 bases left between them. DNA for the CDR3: TGTGCCAGCAGCTTGGTCCAGGGTTCCGGCTACACCTTC. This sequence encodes CASSLVQGSGYTF.

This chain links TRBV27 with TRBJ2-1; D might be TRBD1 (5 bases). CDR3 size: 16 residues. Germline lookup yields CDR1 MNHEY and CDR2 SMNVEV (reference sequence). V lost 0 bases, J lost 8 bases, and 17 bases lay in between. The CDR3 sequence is CASSLSRQGWWDEQFF. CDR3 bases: TGTGCCAGCAGTTTATCGCGTCAGGGCTGGTGGGATGAGCAGTTCTTC.

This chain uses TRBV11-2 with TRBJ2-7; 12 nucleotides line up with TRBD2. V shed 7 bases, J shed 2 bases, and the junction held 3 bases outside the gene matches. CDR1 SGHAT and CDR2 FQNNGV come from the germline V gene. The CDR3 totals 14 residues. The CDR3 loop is CASTLAGGPYEQYF. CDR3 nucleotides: TGTGCCAGCACCCTAGCGGGAGGGCCCTACGAGCAGTACTTC.